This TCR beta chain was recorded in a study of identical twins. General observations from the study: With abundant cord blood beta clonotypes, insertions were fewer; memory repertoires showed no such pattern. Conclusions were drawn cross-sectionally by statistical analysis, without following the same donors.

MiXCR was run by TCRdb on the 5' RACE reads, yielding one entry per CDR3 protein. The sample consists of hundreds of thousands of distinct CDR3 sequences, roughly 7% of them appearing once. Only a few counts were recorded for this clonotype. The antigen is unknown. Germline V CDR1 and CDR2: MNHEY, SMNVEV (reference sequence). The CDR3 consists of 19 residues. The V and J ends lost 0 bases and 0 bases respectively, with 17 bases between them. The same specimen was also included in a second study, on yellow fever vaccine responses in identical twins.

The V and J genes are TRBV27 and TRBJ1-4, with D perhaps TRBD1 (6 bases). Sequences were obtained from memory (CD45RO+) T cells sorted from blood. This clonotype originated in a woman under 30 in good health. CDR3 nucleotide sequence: TGTGCCAGCAGTTTATCGGCGCGGGACAATGGTGCAACTAATGAAAAACTGTTTTTT. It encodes CASSLSARDNGATNEKLFF.